In its sample, the clone carrying this T cell receptor beta chain was seen many times. Repertoires were generated with immunoSEQ multiplex PCR, while TCRdb's copy carries only in-frame clones and drops some. The sample contains roughly 20,000 clones, approximately 26% of which appear only once. This sample is part of a study of sequential checkpoint blockade in melanoma. Looking at the study overall: TCRbeta immunosequencing was performed on DNA from 75 to 95 pretreatment melanoma tumor samples.

The treatment: randomized to nivolumab then ipilimumab (arm A) or the reverse (arm B). The sample here was tumor tissue (inferred from file names), taken from a patient given nivolumab and ipilimumab in sequence. The TCR originated in a human donor with melanoma.

The CDR3 here is CASSLRQGQETQYF. CDR3 sequence (DNA): TGTGCCAGCAGCTTACGCCAGGGTCAAGAGACCCAGTACTTC. The chain combines TRBV11-3 with TRBJ2-5; the D gene is possibly TRBD1 (5 bases). CDR1 SGHNT and CDR2 YENEEA come from the germline V gene. CDR3 length equals 14 residues. The V gene lost 2 bases and the J gene lost 2 bases, with 9 bases spanning the gap.